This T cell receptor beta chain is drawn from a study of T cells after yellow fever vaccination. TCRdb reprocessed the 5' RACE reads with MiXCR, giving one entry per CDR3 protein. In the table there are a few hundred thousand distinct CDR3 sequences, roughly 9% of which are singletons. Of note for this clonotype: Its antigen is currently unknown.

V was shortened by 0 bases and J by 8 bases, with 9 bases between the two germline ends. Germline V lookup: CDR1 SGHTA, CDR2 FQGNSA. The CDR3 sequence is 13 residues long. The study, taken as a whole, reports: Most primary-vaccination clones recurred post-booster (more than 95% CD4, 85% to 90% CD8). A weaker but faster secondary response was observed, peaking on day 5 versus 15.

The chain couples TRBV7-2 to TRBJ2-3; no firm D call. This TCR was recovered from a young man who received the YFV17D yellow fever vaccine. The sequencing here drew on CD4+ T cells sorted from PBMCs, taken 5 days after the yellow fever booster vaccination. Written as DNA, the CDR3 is TGTGCCAGCAGCTTAGCTTCCCTGGGTACGCAGTATTTT. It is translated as CASSLASLGTQYF.